Below are 5 T cell receptor beta chains sequenced from a single sample in a study of blood T cell repertoires in COVID-19. Profiling relied on immunoSEQ multiplex PCR, and the TCRdb table lists in-frame clones only, not all of them. The sample consists of about 150,000 clones, roughly nine tenths of them appearing once. The sequenced sample consisted of peripheral blood. The receptors were gathered from a woman aged 60-75 years with active COVID-19.

As DNA, the CDR3 is TGCGCCAGCAGCAGGTCCCCTCCGGGGACTGGAAACACCATATATTTT. Residues: CASSRSPPGTGNTIYF. The V gene is TRBV5-1, the J gene TRBJ1-3; no reliable D call. Germline V gene lookup returns CDR1 SGHRS and CDR2 YFSETQ. Trimming took off 4 bases at V and 2 bases at J, with 16 bases between the two ends. This CDR3 is 16 amino acids long.

The gene calls are TRBV10-3 and TRBJ1-5, with a weak D call TRBD1 (6 bases). With 5 bases removed from V and 2 bases from J, the gap between germline ends came to 13 bases. CDR3 length: 15 amino acids. The V gene's germline CDR1 is ENHRY and CDR2 SYGVKD. CDR3 protein: CAISNQGKGNQPQHF. The CDR3 region has the DNA TGTGCCATCAGTAATCAGGGGAAGGGCAATCAGCCCCAGCATTTT.

J is TRBJ2-7 and V is TRBV27; unclear D gene. V shed 0 bases and J shed 3 bases, with 12 bases lying between them. The CDR3 has 15 residues. Germline V gene sequence: CDR1 MNHEY, CDR2 SMNVEV (reference sequence). The CDR3 loop is CASSLSQALIYEQYF. The CDR3 nucleotides are TGTGCCAGCAGTTTATCGCAGGCCCTTATCTACGAGCAGTACTTC.

The V and J genes are TRBV15 and TRBJ2-1, with 8 bases lining up with TRBD1. Germline CDR1 LNHNV, CDR2 YYDKDF (reference sequence). J was trimmed by 7 bases and V by 2 bases; bases with no gene match: 10. The CDR3 is 16 residues long. The CDR3 DNA follows: TGTGCCACCAGCAGAATCGGGACAGGTGGGGGGAATGAGCAGTTCTTC. As protein: CATSRIGTGGGNEQFF.

The V call is TRBV12-3 or TRBV12-4, the J call TRBJ2-7; 13 positions agree with TRBD2. This CDR3 contains 13 residues. The V segment lost 6 bases and the J segment 6 bases; nucleotides outside the gene matches: 2. The CDR3 region is CASRRLAGGEQYF. The CDR3 bases are TGTGCCAGCAGGAGACTAGCGGGAGGCGAGCAGTACTTC.